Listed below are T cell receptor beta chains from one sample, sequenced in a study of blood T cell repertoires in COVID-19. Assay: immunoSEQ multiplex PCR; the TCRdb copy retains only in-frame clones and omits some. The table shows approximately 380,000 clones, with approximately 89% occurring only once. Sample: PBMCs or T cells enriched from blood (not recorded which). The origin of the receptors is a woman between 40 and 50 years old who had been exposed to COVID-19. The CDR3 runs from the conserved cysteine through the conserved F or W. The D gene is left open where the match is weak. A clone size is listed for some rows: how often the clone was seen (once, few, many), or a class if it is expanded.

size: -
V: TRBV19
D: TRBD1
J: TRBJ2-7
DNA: TGTGCCAGTAGTATTAGGGACAGTAACGAGCAGTACTTC
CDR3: CASSIRDSNEQYF

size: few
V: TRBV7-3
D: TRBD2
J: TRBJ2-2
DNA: TGTGCCAGCGGGAGGGACACCGGGGAGCTGTTTTTT
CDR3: CASGRDTGELFF

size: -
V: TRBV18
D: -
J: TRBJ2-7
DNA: TGTGCCAGCTCACCCTCCCAGGGCTACGAGCAGTACTTC
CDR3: CASSPSQGYEQYF

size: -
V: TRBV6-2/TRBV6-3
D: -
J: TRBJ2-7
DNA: TGTGCCAGCAGTTACGTAGGGAGCGAGCAGTACTTC
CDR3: CASSYVGSEQYF

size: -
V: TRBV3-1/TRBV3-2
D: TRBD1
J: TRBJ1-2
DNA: TGTGCCAGCAGCCCTGGGACAGGGACCAAAGGCTACACCTTC
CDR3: CASSPGTGTKGYTF

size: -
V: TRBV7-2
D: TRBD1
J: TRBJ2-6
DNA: TGTGCCAGCAGCTTAGGAGCAGGGGGATTCTTCTCTGGGGCCAACGTCCTGACTTTC
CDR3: CASSLGAGGFFSGANVLTF

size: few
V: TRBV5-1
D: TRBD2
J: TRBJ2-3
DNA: TGCGCCAGCAGCTATAGCGGGGATCGACAAAGCACAGATACGCAGTATTTT
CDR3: CASSYSGDRQSTDTQYF

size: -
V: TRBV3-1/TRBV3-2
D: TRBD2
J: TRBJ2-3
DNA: TGTGCCAGCAGCCAAGGAACTAGCGGAGATACGCAGTATTTT
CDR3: CASSQGTSGDTQYF

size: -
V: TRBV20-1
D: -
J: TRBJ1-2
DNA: TGCAGTAGCCCCCACCCCAATGGCTACACCTTC
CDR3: CSSPHPNGYTF

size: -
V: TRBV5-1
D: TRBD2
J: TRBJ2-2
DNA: TGCGCCAGCAGCGGGGGACTAGCGGGAGATTTTAACACCGGGGAGCTGTTTTTT
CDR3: CASSGGLAGDFNTGELFF

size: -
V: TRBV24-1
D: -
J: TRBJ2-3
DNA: TGTGCCACCAGTGATACAGACGTCACAGATACGCAGTATTTT
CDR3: CATSDTDVTDTQYF

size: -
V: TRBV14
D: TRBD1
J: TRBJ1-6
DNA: TGTGCCAGCAGCCCCCGGGACAGGGTGAGTAACCTCCACTTT
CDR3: CASSPRDRVSNLHF

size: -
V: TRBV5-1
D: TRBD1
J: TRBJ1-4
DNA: TGCGCCAGCAGCTCGCAGGGGGCTGGGGAAAAACTGTTTTTT
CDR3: CASSSQGAGEKLFF

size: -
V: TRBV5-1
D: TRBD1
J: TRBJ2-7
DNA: TGCGCCAGCAGCCCGGAGACAGGGTTCTCCTACGAGCAGTACTTC
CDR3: CASSPETGFSYEQYF

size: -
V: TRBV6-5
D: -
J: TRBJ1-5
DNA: TGTGCCAGCAGTCGGGCAGGGAGCAATCAGCCCCAGCATTTT
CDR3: CASSRAGSNQPQHF

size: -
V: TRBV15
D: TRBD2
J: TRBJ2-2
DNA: TGTGCCACCAGCGGGGGGGGTGATAACACCGGGGAGCTGTTTTTT
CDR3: CATSGGGDNTGELFF

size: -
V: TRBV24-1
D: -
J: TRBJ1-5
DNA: TGTGCCACCAGTGATGGACACACTTCGTATCAGCCCCAGCATTTT
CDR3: CATSDGHTSYQPQHF

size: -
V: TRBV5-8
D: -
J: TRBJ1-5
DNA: TGTGCCAGCAGGACCGGGACTCTGAGGGATAGCAATCAGCCCCAGCATTTT
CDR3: CASRTGTLRDSNQPQHF

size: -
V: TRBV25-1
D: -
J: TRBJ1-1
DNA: TGTGCCAGCAGCGCCGAGTATAACAGGGAAGCTTTCTTT
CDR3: CASSAEYNREAFF

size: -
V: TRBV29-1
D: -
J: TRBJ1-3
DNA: TGCAGCGTTGCGGGGTACTCTGGAAACACCATATATTTT
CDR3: CSVAGYSGNTIYF

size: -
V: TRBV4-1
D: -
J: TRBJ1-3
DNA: TGCGCCAGCAGCCAAGGATCCAGGGCCTCTGGAAACACCATATATTTT
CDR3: CASSQGSRASGNTIYF

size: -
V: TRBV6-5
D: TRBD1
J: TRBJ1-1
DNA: TGTGCCAGCAGTACAGGGGTCCAAAGGAACACTGAAGCTTTCTTT
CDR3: CASSTGVQRNTEAFF

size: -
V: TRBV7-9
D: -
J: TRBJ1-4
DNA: TGTGCCAGCAGCTATACACAGGGTGGGGAAAAACTGTTTTTT
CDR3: CASSYTQGGEKLFF

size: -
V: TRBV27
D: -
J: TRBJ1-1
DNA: TGTGCCAGCAGTCACGGACAGATGAACACTGAAGCTTTCTTT
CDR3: CASSHGQMNTEAFF

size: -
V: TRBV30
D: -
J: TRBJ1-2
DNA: TGTGCCTGGACTACTACCATCACAGGGATCAATGGCTACACCTTC
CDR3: CAWTTTITGINGYTF

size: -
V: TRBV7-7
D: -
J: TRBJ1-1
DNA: TGTGCTAGCAGCCTCACAGAGAACACTGAAGCTTTCTTT
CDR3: CASSLTENTEAFF

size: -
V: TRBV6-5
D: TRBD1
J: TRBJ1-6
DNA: TGTGCCACACAGGGGGATAATTCACCCCTCCACTTT
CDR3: CATQGDNSPLHF

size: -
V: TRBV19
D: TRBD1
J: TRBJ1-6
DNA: TGTGCCAGTAGTAGTCTGACCTCTGGGACAGGGAACCTATATTCACCCCTCCACTTT
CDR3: CASSSLTSGTGNLYSPLHF

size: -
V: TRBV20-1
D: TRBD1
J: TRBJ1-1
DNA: TGCAGTGCTAGTAACAGGGGCACTGAAGCTTTCTTT
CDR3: CSASNRGTEAFF